These T cell receptor beta chains were read from a single sample in a study of radiotherapy plus CTLA-4 blockade in lung cancer. Repertoires were generated with immunoSEQ multiplex PCR, while TCRdb's copy carries only in-frame clones and drops some. This sample has approximately 53,000 clones, with approximately 85% found just once. The sample in question was peripheral blood, obtained from a patient treated with radiotherapy plus ipilimumab. The receptors originated from a human donor with non-small cell lung cancer whose response to radiotherapy plus ipilimumab could not be evaluated. The CDR3 runs from the conserved cysteine through the conserved F or W. Fields, in order: V gene, J gene, clone size, D gene, CDR3 DNA, CDR3 protein. The D gene is left open where the match is weak. Part of the rows lack a size; the others show once, few, many or a class for expanded clones.

>TRBV6-5|TRBJ1-5|NA|NA
TGTGCCAGCAGTCCAGGACATGGCAATCAGCCCCAGCATTTT
CASSPGHGNQPQHF
>TRBV5-5|TRBJ1-2|many|NA
TGTGCCAGCAGCTTGGAGCCAGGATGGAATGGCTACACCTTC
CASSLEPGWNGYTF
>TRBV7-2|TRBJ2-5|few|NA
TGTGCCAGCAGAAATGCCGGGGTCGGGGTTTACCAAGAGACCCAGTACTTC
CASRNAGVGVYQETQYF
>TRBV13|TRBJ2-1|NA|TRBD2
TGTGCCAGCAGCTTTATAGCGGGGGCGGGGGAGCAGTTCTTC
CASSFIAGAGEQFF
>TRBV25-1|TRBJ1-2|NA|NA
TGTGCCAGCAGTCGACGGGGAAGCTATGGCTACACCTTC
CASSRRGSYGYTF
>TRBV9|TRBJ2-1|NA|TRBD1
TGTGCCAGCAGCGAACGGGACAGTATATACAATGAGCAGTTCTTC
CASSERDSIYNEQFF
>TRBV5-4|TRBJ2-3|once|NA
TGTGCCAGCAGCTTTGGCGGGAAGGATACGCAGTATTTT
CASSFGGKDTQYF
>TRBV10-3|TRBJ2-3|NA|TRBD2
TGTGCCATCAGGCCCGGACTAGCGGGAGGCGCAGATACGCAGTATTTT
CAIRPGLAGGADTQYF
>TRBV7-8|TRBJ2-7|NA|TRBD1
TGTGCCAGCAGCTACCGGGACAGGGACGGTGAGCAGTACTTC
CASSYRDRDGEQYF
>TRBV27|TRBJ1-5|NA|TRBD1
TGTGCCAGCAGTTCCCGACAGGGGGAAAGTCAGCCCCAGCATTTT
CASSSRQGESQPQHF
>TRBV7-8|TRBJ1-5|NA|TRBD1
TGTGCCAGCAGCCTGGGACAGGCGGATCGGCCCCAGCATTTT
CASSLGQADRPQHF
>TRBV4-1|TRBJ2-1|once|TRBD1
TGCGCCAGCAGCCAACGGACAGGGGATGAGCAGTTCTTC
CASSQRTGDEQFF
>TRBV7-2|TRBJ2-7|NA|TRBD1
TGTGCCAGCAGCCCCGAGGACAGGGCACTGCGGGAGCAGTACTTC
CASSPEDRALREQYF
>TRBV5-1|TRBJ2-7|NA|TRBD1
TGCGCCAGCAGCTTGGCGGGACAGGGTTTAAACGAGCAGTACTTC
CASSLAGQGLNEQYF
>TRBV28|TRBJ1-5|NA|NA
TGTGCCAGCAGTTATCAGGCAGATAGCAATCAGCCCCAGCATTTT
CASSYQADSNQPQHF
>TRBV28|TRBJ2-7|NA|TRBD2
TGTGCCAGCAGTGATCTAGCGGGAGGGTGGGAGCAGTACTTC
CASSDLAGGWEQYF
>TRBV7-8|TRBJ2-1|once|NA
TGTGCCAGCAGCTTAGGGCCGGGTCGCTCCTACAATGAGCAGTTCTTC
CASSLGPGRSYNEQFF
>TRBV5-1|TRBJ1-2|NA|NA
TGCGCCAGCAGCCCGGGACAAGCTAACTATGGCTACACCTTC
CASSPGQANYGYTF
>TRBV7-2|TRBJ2-3|NA|TRBD2
TGTGCCAGCAGTCCCGGGACTAGCGGGAGAAGATCAGATACGCAGTATTTT
CASSPGTSGRRSDTQYF
>TRBV7-3|TRBJ2-5|once|NA
TGTGCCAGCAGCCAGGACTGGCAAGAGACCCAGTACTTC
CASSQDWQETQYF
>TRBV9|TRBJ2-3|few|TRBD2
TGTGCCAGCAGCCCCCAGGGTAGCGGGAGGGCGGCAGATACGCAGTATTTT
CASSPQGSGRAADTQYF
>TRBV28|TRBJ1-1|NA|TRBD1
TGTGCCAGCAGTAGTACAGGGGATCCTAACACTGAAGCTTTCTTT
CASSSTGDPNTEAFF
>TRBV19|TRBJ2-1|NA|NA
TGTGCCAGTAGTGCCGCCGGAGCAGGGGAGAATGAGCAGTTCTTC
CASSAAGAGENEQFF
>TRBV5-8|TRBJ1-4|NA|NA
TGTGCCAGCAGCTTGGGCAGGGCAACGACTAATGAAAAACTGTTTTTT
CASSLGRATTNEKLFF
>TRBV6-1|TRBJ2-1|NA|TRBD2
TGTGCCAGCAGTGAAGCCGGGACTAACAACAATGAGCAGTTCTTC
CASSEAGTNNNEQFF
>TRBV7-2|TRBJ2-7|NA|TRBD2
TGTGCCAGCAGCTTAGCGGGGGGGATCTACGAGCAGTACTTC
CASSLAGGIYEQYF
>TRBV5-4|TRBJ2-1|NA|NA
TGTGCCAGCAGCTGGGCTGAGGGCACCTACAATGAGCAGTTCTTC
CASSWAEGTYNEQFF
>TRBV6-5|TRBJ2-7|NA|TRBD1
TGTGCCAGCAGTTCCCCCGGGACAGGGTACGAGCAGTACTTC
CASSSPGTGYEQYF
>TRBV7-8|TRBJ2-7|few|TRBD2
TGTGCCAGCAGCTTAGAGGGACTGCGGGGGGGGGAGCAGTACTTC
CASSLEGLRGGEQYF
>TRBV21-1|TRBJ2-2|NA|NA
TGTGCCAGCAGCAAAGGCAGCGCACAGGGGGCACACGGGGAGCTGTTTTTT
CASSKGSAQGAHGELFF
>TRBV7-9|TRBJ1-1|NA|TRBD1
TGTGCCAGCAGTTGGGACAGGGCCGCTGAAGCTTTCTTT
CASSWDRAAEAFF
>TRBV19|TRBJ2-4|once|TRBD1
TGTGCCAGTAGTATACGACATCCGGGACAGGCCCTAGCCAAAAACATTCAGTACTTC
CASSIRHPGQALAKNIQYF
>TRBV7-8|TRBJ2-7|few|TRBD2
TGTGCCAGCAGCGTAGTGGGGGGGGACGAGCAGTACTTC
CASSVVGGDEQYF
>TRBV7-2|TRBJ1-2|once|TRBD1
TGTGCCAGCAGCTCGGACAGGGTTTTGAGCTACACCTTC
CASSSDRVLSYTF
>TRBV28|TRBJ1-3|NA|TRBD1
TGTGCCAGCAGCTACGACAGGGAGTGGGGAAACACCATATATTTT
CASSYDREWGNTIYF
>TRBV28|TRBJ1-5|NA|TRBD1
TGTGCCAGCAGCCGTTCCGGACAGGGGCCTCAGCCCCAGCATTTT
CASSRSGQGPQPQHF
>TRBV28|TRBJ1-5|NA|NA
TGTGCCAGCACAGGACGAGACAGAACTCATAGCAATCAGCCCCAGCATTTT
CASTGRDRTHSNQPQHF
>TRBV5-1|TRBJ2-7|medium-sized|TRBD1
TGCGCCAGCAGCTTTAACGGACAGGGATACGAGCAGTACTTC
CASSFNGQGYEQYF
>TRBV7-2|TRBJ1-4|NA|NA
TGTGCCAGCAGCTTAATGCAGGGAACTAATGAAAAACTGTTTTTT
CASSLMQGTNEKLFF
>TRBV7-3|TRBJ2-6|NA|TRBD2
TGTGCCAGCAGCTTAAGGGGGGGCTCTGGGGCCAACGTCCTGACTTTC
CASSLRGGSGANVLTF
>TRBV19|TRBJ1-5|NA|NA
TGTGCCAGTAGTATAGAAGTCAGAGGTTACAATCAGCCCCAGCATTTT
CASSIEVRGYNQPQHF
>TRBV5-1|TRBJ2-7|NA|NA
TGCGCCAGCAGCTTGGCCGGTAGCGGAGCAATGTACGAGCAGTACTTC
CASSLAGSGAMYEQYF
>TRBV27|TRBJ2-7|NA|TRBD2
TGTGCCAGCAGTTTATCGGGACTAGCGGTTTCCTACGAGCAGTACTTC
CASSLSGLAVSYEQYF
>TRBV10-3|TRBJ2-3|NA|NA
TGTGCCATCAGTGAGCGGGATACGCAGTATTTT
CAISERDTQYF
>TRBV6-5|TRBJ2-5|NA|NA
TGTGCCAGCAATTTATCCGGGGAGACCCAGTACTTC
CASNLSGETQYF
>TRBV6-1|TRBJ2-3|NA|NA
TGTGCCAGCAGCCCCCGGGGTAGCACAGATACGCAGTATTTT
CASSPRGSTDTQYF
>TRBV11-2|TRBJ2-3|NA|TRBD2
TGTGCCAGCAGCTCCTGGGGAGCGGGAGTGAGAGATACGCAGTATTTT
CASSSWGAGVRDTQYF
>TRBV6-1|TRBJ2-1|once|NA
TGTGCCAGCAGTGAGCGGGGTGGTGAGCAGTTCTTC
CASSERGGEQFF
>TRBV5-1|TRBJ2-1|NA|TRBD2
TGCGCCAGCAGCGGTCGACTAGCGATCTCCTACAATGAGCAGTTCTTC
CASSGRLAISYNEQFF
>TRBV4-3|TRBJ2-7|once|TRBD1
TGCGCCAGCAGCCCGGGACAGGGGGGAACCTACGAGCAGTACTTC
CASSPGQGGTYEQYF
>TRBV6-5|TRBJ1-2|NA|TRBD1
TGTGCCAGCAGTGCCCGGGACAGGGGGCAAGGCTACACCTTC
CASSARDRGQGYTF
>TRBV27|TRBJ2-1|NA|TRBD2
TGTGCCAGCAGTCAGGGACTAGCGGGAGGTGAGGAACAGTTCTTC
CASSQGLAGGEEQFF
>TRBV30|TRBJ1-3|NA|NA
TGTGCCTTCCGAGGCCTTAACGGAGCTGGAAACACCATATATTTT
CAFRGLNGAGNTIYF
>TRBV10-1|TRBJ2-7|NA|TRBD1
TGCGCCAGCAGTGAAAAGACTGCGGACAGGAGCTCCTACGAGCAGTACTTC
CASSEKTADRSSYEQYF
>TRBV5-1|TRBJ2-7|NA|TRBD2
TGCGCCAGCAGCCCCCAGACTAGCGGGAACTACGAGCAGTACTTC
CASSPQTSGNYEQYF
>TRBV27|TRBJ2-4|NA|TRBD2
TGTGCCAGCAGTCCTTATACTAGCGCGCCCAAAAACATTCAGTACTTC
CASSPYTSAPKNIQYF
>TRBV27|TRBJ2-1|NA|NA
TGTGCCAGCAGTCTCCACGGGGACAATGAGCAGTTCTTC
CASSLHGDNEQFF
>TRBV7-8|TRBJ1-1|once|NA
TGTGCCAGCAGCTTATTAGCCGCGCAGCGGGGTTTAAAAACTGAAGCTTTCTTT
CASSLLAAQRGLKTEAFF
>TRBV5-1|TRBJ1-1|NA|NA
TGCGCCAGCAGCTTGGATTTAGCGGGGAACACTGAAGCTTTCTTT
CASSLDLAGNTEAFF